This T cell receptor beta chain was found in a study of T-cell memory formation after mild COVID-19. Study as a whole: The study found TCR clusters largely donor specific. Study-level findings and limits: Memory cells collected pre-infection included some clones that later responded, suggesting cross-reactive memory joined.

TCRdb reanalysed the 5' RACE reads using MiXCR and keeps one entry per CDR3 protein. The data hold approximately 400,000 distinct CDR3 sequences, with 18% observed a single time. Concerning this clonotype itself: Its antigen is unknown.

This receptor was taken from a man aged 18 to 29 who had mild COVID-19 (a few samples of this study predate the infection). Cell type and time point are not known. Specimen: PBMCs or a T cell subset sorted from them (not recorded which).

CDR3 region: CASSRGTLPSSGANVLTF. Here the CDR3 DNA reads TGCGCCAGCAGCCGAGGGACACTCCCGAGCTCTGGGGCCAACGTCCTGACTTTC. The chain links TRBV4-3 to TRBJ2-6, with D perhaps matching TRBD1 (6 bases). CDR1 is LGHNA, CDR2 YSLEER, per germline. Between the trimmed V and J ends, which lost 4 bases and 0 bases, there was a span of 16 bases. The CDR3 covers 18 residues.